The 10 T cell receptor beta chains below come from one sample, sequenced in a study of OX40 agonist ivuxolimab in advanced cancers. Clones were sequenced by immunoSEQ multiplex PCR, and TCRdb holds only the in-frame ones, with some missing. The sample shows about 79,000 clones, 92% of them seen only once. Source: CD4+ or CD8+ T cells sorted from blood, taken in a trial of the OX40 agonist ivuxolimab. These TCRs come from an adult with an advanced solid tumor such as melanoma, head and neck, liver or kidney cancer.

This sequence joins TRBV5-6 and TRBJ2-7; no firm D call. Germline V gene lookup returns CDR1 SGHDT and CDR2 YYEEEE. The CDR3 length is 13 residues. The V gene lost 1 base and the J gene lost 0 bases, with 5 bases spanning the gap. The CDR3 region is CASSLTSSYEQYF. The CDR3, as DNA: TGTGCCAGCAGCTTGACCAGCTCCTACGAGCAGTACTTC.

V usage is TRBV19 and J usage is TRBJ1-5, with 7 positions matching TRBD1. The CDR3 has 15 residues. The V segment lost 4 bases and the J segment 3 bases; nucleotides outside the gene matches: 6. The germline V gene encodes CDR1 LNHDA and CDR2 SQIVND (reference sequence). CDR3 amino acids: CASSTWDSYNQPQHF. The CDR3 bases are TGTGCCAGTAGTACCTGGGACAGCTACAATCAGCCCCAGCATTTT.

This clone was found once. The chain links TRBV5-8 to TRBJ2-7, with a tentative D call TRBD2 (5 bases). V was shortened by 2 bases and J by 4 bases, with 13 bases between the two germline ends. Germline V gene lookup returns CDR1 SGHTS and CDR2 YDEGEE. This CDR3 region has 14 residues. The chain's CDR3 is CASSFSEVLYEQYF. CDR3 nucleotide sequence: TGTGCCAGCAGCTTTTCGGAGGTCCTTTACGAGCAGTACTTC.

The chain has TRBV4-1 and TRBJ2-3; no definite D call. Looked up from germline, CDR1 is MGHRA and CDR2 is YSYEKL. CDR3 length equals 14 residues. The V end lost 0 bases, the J end lost 6 bases, and 10 bases lay between the germline ends. CDR3 sequence: CASSQDAHADTQYF. CDR3 nucleotides: TGCGCCAGCAGCCAAGATGCCCACGCGGATACGCAGTATTTT.

The chain recombines TRBV15 with TRBJ1-1; D remains ambiguous. The CDR3 runs to 14 residues. Deletions cut 2 bases from V and 3 bases from J, with 10 bases between. CDR1 and CDR2 from the germline V gene are LNHNV and YYDKDF (reference sequence). CDR3 loop: CATSRIGEDTEAFF. CDR3 sequence (DNA): TGTGCCACCAGCAGAATCGGGGAGGACACTGAAGCTTTCTTT.

The rearrangement joins TRBV27 to TRBJ1-5, with TRBD1 matching over 9 bases. The CDR3 is made up of 16 amino acids. Germline V gives CDR1 MNHEY, CDR2 SMNVEV (reference sequence). After removal of 5 bases from V and 6 bases from J, the junction contained 11 bases not matched to a gene. CDR3 nucleotide sequence: TGTGCCAGCAGTCCGTACACAGGGACAGGGAGTCAGCCCCAGCATTTT. This sequence encodes CASSPYTGTGSQPQHF.

The chain carries TRBV7-9 and TRBJ2-2, with D possibly called TRBD1 or TRBD2 (5 bases each). CDR3 length: 15 amino acids. V was pared by 3 bases and J by 3 bases, with 11 bases between. CDR1 and CDR2 from the germline V gene are SEHNR and FQNEAQ (reference sequence). CDR3 amino acids: CASSLYMGDTGELFF. CDR3 nucleotide sequence: TGTGCCAGCAGCTTGTATATGGGGGACACCGGGGAGCTGTTTTTT.

The chain carries TRBV29-1 and TRBJ1-1; D unclear. This CDR3 is built from 13 residues. The germline V gene encodes CDR1 SQVTM and CDR2 ANQGSEA. V was trimmed by 4 bases and J by 2 bases, leaving 11 bases between them. CDR3 sequence: CSVGGGINTEAFF. The DNA of the CDR3 is TGCAGCGTTGGTGGCGGGATAAACACTGAAGCTTTCTTT.

The rearrangement joins TRBV29-1 to TRBJ2-7, with 9 nucleotides matching TRBD1. J lost 6 bases, V lost 3 bases, and 15 bases had no gene match. CDR3 length equals 16 residues. From germline, CDR1 is SQVTM and CDR2 ANQGSEA. The chain's CDR3 is CSVEGLTGGLNGEQYF. The CDR3 region has the DNA TGCAGCGTTGAGGGTCTGACAGGGGGGTTAAACGGCGAGCAGTACTTC.

The rearrangement links TRBV7-9 to TRBJ2-3; TRBD1 matches at 9 bases. Germline assignment: CDR1 SEHNR and CDR2 FQNEAQ (reference sequence). The CDR3 has 14 residues. V gave up 4 bases and J gave up 4 bases; unmatched junction bases: 3. CDR3 sequence (DNA): TGTGCCAGCAGCTCATACAGGGGGCCAGATACGCAGTATTTT. This encodes CASSSYRGPDTQYF.